This TCR beta chain was observed in a study of CD8 T cells in ankylosing spondylitis. Study-wide results and caveats: Reports of some motif variants in reactive arthritis synovial fluid and blood predate this one.

The V gene's germline CDR1 is SNHLY and CDR2 FYNNEI. V lost 4 bases, J lost 0 bases, and 10 bases lay in between. The CDR3 covers 16 residues. This clonotype was seen a few times. Antigen unknown. Via MiXCR, TCRdb re-called the 5' RACE reads, giving one row per CDR3 protein. The sample consists of about 140,000 distinct CDR3 sequences, roughly 7.7% of them appearing once. This TCR was recovered from a male donor with ankylosing spondylitis. What was sequenced was synovial fluid, either unsorted or a sorted T cell fraction (not recorded which). This chain joins TRBV2 and TRBJ1-6, with D unclear. The CDR3 region has the DNA TGTGCCAGCAGTGTCCGAGCTAGCTCCTATAATTCACCCCTCCACTTT. The encoded protein is CASSVRASSYNSPLHF.